This TCR beta chain came from a study of PD-1 blockade in classical Hodgkin lymphoma. The CDR3 is 16 residues long. From germline, CDR1 is GTSNPN and CDR2 SVGIG (reference sequence). V lost 5 bases, J lost 0 bases, and 8 bases stayed unmatched. Method: immunoSEQ multiplex PCR; TCRdb's copy keeps in-frame clones and lacks some. The data hold over 20,000 clones, with approximately 80% observed a single time. As for time point: cycle 4 day 1 (C4D1), after less than 7 weeks of nivolumab. Every patient had relapsed following autologous stem cell transplantation, and cohorts differed in brentuximab vedotin exposure.

This receptor was obtained from a human donor with classical Hodgkin lymphoma. The rearrangement links TRBV30 to TRBJ1-3; 9 bases agree with TRBD1. Sequencing used peripheral blood mononuclear cells (PBMCs), obtained before the fourth cycle of nivolumab. The CDR3 DNA follows: TGTGCCTGGTGTATACAGGGGGCTCGCTCTGGAAACACCATATATTTT. Translated: CAWCIQGARSGNTIYF.